The clone carrying this TCR beta chain was observed once. Its antigen is currently unknown. This sample was taken from a study of OX40 agonist ivuxolimab in advanced cancers. For the study at large: Every patient in dose escalation had hepatocellular carcinoma, melanoma, renal cell or head and neck cancer. Allowance was made for prior anti-PD-1, anti-PD-L1 or anti-CTLA-4 therapy, and approximately 40% had some. Whole-study results and caveats: Low normalized clonal expansion also occurred in some nonresponding patients. Dosing at 0.1 to 3.0 mg/kg was accompanied by clonal expansion of CD4+ and CD8+ blood T cells by week 6.

Method: immunoSEQ multiplex PCR; TCRdb's copy keeps in-frame clones and lacks some. The repertoire consists of around 40,000 clones, with about 80% occurring once and the leading ten covering around 4%. The germline V gene has CDR1 SGHVS and CDR2 FNYEAQ. V lost 6 bases, J lost 0 bases, and 20 bases lay in between. This CDR3 is built from 17 residues. The chain carries TRBV7-6 and TRBJ1-1; D perhaps matches TRBD1 (6 bases). This sample comprised CD4+ or CD8+ T cells sorted from blood, obtained in a trial of the OX40 agonist ivuxolimab. This sequence was found in an adult with an advanced solid tumor such as melanoma, head and neck, liver or kidney cancer. CDR3 sequence reads: CASSGRGTYGLNTEAFF. The DNA for the CDR3 is TGTGCCAGCAGTGGAAGGGGGACTTACGGTTTGAACACTGAAGCTTTCTTT.